This TCR beta chain was documented in a study of TIL therapy for anti-PD-1-resistant metastatic lung cancer. Time point denoted: pre-treatment sample, taken before nivolumab and TIL therapy. This CDR3 has 14 residues. CDR1 and CDR2 (germline): SEHNR, FQNEAQ (reference sequence). The V end lost 0 bases, the J end lost 6 bases, and 11 bases lay between the germline ends. The libraries were made with immunoSEQ v3. The assay was immunoSEQ multiplex PCR, and TCRdb's table has in-frame clones only and misses some. The profile covers about 49,000 clones, with around 80% appearing a single time and approximately 16% taken by the ten largest.

The sequence was obtained from a man aged 65-85 years with non-small cell lung cancer. The rearrangement uses TRBV7-9 and TRBJ1-2; D is unresolved. The input for sequencing was blood, taken at baseline. CDR3 coding DNA: TGTGCCAGCAGCTTAGCGCCTGGGTACGATGGCTACACCTTC. This sequence encodes CASSLAPGYDGYTF.